This TCR beta chain originates from a study of T cell repertoires in cytomegalovirus infection. Study context: Evidence of both CMV infection and a matching HLA type came from public TCR beta signatures.

Study-wide results and limits: Clonotypes of TCR beta that were HLA-C-restricted and CMV-specific dominated the ex vivo response. The cumulative frequency of public TCR beta families distinguished individuals who carried CMV together with the relevant HLA.

A single record per CDR3 protein comes from TCRdb applying MiXCR to the reads. Of some 240,000 distinct CDR3 sequences in the sample, approximately 15% were seen once. With V trimmed by 5 bases and J by 4 bases, 4 bases remained unmatched. Germline CDR1 and CDR2: SEHNR and FQNEAQ (reference sequence). The CDR3 loop spans 14 amino acids. This clonotype occurred a few times. Its matching antigen is unknown. The clonotype comes from a human donor in good health (CMV status not recorded). Some clones in this sample may be carry-over from other donors' samples. The material sequenced was CD8+ T cells from PBMCs. The chain links TRBV7-9 to TRBJ1-3; 8 nucleotides align to TRBD1. The CDR3 here is CASSPRDRGNTIYF. For the CDR3, the DNA is TGTGCCAGCAGCCCACGGGACAGGGGAAACACCATATATTTT.